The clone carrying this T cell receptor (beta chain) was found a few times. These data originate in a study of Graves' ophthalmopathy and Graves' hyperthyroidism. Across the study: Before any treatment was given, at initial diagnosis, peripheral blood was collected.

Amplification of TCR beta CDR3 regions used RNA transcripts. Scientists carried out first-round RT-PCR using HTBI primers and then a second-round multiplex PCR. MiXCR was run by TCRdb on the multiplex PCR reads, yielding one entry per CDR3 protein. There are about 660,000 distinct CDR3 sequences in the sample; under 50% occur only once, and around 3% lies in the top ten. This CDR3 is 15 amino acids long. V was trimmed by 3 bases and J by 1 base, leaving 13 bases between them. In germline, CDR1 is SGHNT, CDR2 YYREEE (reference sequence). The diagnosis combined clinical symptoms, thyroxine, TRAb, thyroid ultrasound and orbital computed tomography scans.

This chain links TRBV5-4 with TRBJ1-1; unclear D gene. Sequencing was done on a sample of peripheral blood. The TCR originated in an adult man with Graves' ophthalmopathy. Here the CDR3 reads CASSYPAAPNTEAFF. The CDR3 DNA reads TGTGCCAGCAGCTATCCCGCGGCGCCGAACACTGAAGCTTTCTTT.